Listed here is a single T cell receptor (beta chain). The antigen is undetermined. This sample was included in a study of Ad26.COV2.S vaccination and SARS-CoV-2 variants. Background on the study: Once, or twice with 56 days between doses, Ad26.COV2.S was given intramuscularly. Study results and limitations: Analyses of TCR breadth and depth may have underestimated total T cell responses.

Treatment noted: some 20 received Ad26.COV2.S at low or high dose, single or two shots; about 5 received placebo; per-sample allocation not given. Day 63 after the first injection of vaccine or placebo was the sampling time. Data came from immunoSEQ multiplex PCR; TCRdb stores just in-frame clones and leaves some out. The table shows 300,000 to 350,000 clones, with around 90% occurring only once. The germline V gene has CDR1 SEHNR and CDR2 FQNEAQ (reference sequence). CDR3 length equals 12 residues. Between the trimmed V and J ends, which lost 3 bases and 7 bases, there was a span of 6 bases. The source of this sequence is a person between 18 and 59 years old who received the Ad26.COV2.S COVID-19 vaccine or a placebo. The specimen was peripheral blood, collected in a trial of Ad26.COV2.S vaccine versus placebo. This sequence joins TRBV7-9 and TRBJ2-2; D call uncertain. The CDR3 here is CASSLAVGELFF. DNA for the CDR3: TGTGCCAGCAGCTTGGCGGTCGGGGAGCTGTTTTTT.